This T cell receptor (beta chain) derives from a study of T-cell memory formation after mild COVID-19. As for this clonotype: Its antigen is unknown.

Findings and limits, study-wide: Contracting CD4+ clones were located mainly in CM and EM, and CD8+ clones in EMRA. From day 15 to 85, contracting clones were balanced between CD4 and CD8, whereas later expanders leaned toward CD4+.

Using its own MiXCR run on the 5' RACE reads, TCRdb lists one record per CDR3 protein. The table shows fewer than 450,000 distinct CDR3 sequences, with more than 20% occurring only once. Input material: PBMCs or a T cell subset sorted from them (not recorded which). This TCR derives from an adult woman who had mild COVID-19 (a few samples of this study predate the infection). Cell type and time point are not known.

The CDR3: CASSRPDGMGETQYF. CDR3 coding DNA: TGTGCCAGCAGCCGACCGGACGGGATGGGGGAGACCCAGTACTTC. The chain carries TRBV5-4 and TRBJ2-5; TRBD2 might be the D (5 bases). Trimming removed 4 bases at V and 5 bases at J, with 18 bases between. This CDR3 spans 15 amino acids. CDR1 SGHNT and CDR2 YYREEE come from the germline V gene (reference sequence).